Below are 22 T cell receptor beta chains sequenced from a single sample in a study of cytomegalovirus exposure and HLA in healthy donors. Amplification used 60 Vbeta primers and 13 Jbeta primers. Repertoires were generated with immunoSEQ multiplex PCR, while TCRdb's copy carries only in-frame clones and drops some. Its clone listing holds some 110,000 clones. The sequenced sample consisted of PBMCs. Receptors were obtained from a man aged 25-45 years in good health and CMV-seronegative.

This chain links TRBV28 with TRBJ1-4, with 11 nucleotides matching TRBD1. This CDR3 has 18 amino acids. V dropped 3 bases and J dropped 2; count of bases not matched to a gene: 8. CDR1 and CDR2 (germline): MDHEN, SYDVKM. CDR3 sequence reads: CASSFQGQGARTNEKLFF. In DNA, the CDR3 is TGTGCCAGCAGTTTTCAAGGACAGGGGGCACGGACTAATGAAAAACTGTTTTTT.

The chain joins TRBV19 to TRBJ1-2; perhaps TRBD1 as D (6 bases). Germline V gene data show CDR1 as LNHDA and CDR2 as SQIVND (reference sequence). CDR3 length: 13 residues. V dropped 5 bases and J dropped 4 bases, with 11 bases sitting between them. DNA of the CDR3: TGTGCCAGTAGTGTTACAGGGCCCTATGGCTACACCTTC. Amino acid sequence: CASSVTGPYGYTF.

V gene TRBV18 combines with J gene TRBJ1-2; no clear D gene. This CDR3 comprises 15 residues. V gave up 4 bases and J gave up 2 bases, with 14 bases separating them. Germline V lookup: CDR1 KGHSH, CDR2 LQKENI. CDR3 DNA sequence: TGTGCCAGCTCACTAGGAACGACGGAGAACTATGGCTACACCTTC. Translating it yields CASSLGTTENYGYTF.

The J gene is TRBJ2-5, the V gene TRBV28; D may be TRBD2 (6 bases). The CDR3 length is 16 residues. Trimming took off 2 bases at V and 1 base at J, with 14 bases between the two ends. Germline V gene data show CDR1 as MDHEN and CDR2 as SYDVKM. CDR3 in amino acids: CASSLGGKGSQETQYF. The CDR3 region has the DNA TGTGCCAGCAGTTTAGGAGGGAAGGGGTCCCAAGAGACCCAGTACTTC.

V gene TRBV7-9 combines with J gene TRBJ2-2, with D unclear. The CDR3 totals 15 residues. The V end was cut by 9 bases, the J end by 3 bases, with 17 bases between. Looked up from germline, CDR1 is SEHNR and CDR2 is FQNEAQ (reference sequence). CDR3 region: CASSPRAGYTGELFF. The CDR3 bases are TGTGCCAGTTCACCCAGAGCCGGGTACACCGGGGAGCTGTTTTTT.

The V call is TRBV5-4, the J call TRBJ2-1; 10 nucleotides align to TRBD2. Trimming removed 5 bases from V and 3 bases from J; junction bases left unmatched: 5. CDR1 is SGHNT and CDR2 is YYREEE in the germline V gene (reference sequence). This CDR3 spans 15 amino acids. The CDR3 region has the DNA TGTGCCAGCAGTTCTAGCGGGGGTCTCTACAATGAGCAGTTCTTC. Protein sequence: CASSSSGGLYNEQFF.

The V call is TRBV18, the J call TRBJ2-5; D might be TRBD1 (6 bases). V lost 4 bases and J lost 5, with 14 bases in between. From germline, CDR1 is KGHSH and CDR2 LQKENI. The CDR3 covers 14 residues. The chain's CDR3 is CASSLFGQGETQYF. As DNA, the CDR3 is TGTGCCAGCTCACTATTCGGCCAGGGGGAGACCCAGTACTTC. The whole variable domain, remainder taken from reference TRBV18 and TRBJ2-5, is NAGVMQNPRHLVRRRGQEARLRCSPMKGHSHVYWYRQLPEEGLKFMVYLQKENIIDESGMPKERFSAEFPKEGPSILRIQQVVRGDSAAYFCASSLFGQGETQYFGPGTRLLVL.

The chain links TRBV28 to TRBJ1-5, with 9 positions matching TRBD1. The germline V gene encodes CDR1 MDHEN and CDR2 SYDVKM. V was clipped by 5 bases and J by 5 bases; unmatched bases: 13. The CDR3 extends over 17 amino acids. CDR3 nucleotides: TGTGCCAGCAGTACCCTCTCGACAGGGGGGTGGGATCAGCCCCAGCATTTT. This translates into CASSTLSTGGWDQPQHF.

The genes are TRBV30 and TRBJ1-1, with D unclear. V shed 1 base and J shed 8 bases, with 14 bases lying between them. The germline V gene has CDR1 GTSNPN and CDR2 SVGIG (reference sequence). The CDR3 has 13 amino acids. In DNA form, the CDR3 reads TGTGCCTGGAGTGGGTCCGGGAGAGAGGAAGCTTTCTTT. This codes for CAWSGSGREEAFF.

The CDR3 protein is CASSYWDRRNQPQHF. CDR3 coding DNA: TGTGCCAGCAGTTATTGGGACAGACGAAATCAGCCCCAGCATTTT. This chain links TRBV28 with TRBJ1-5; 7 bases align to TRBD1. The germline V gene encodes CDR1 MDHEN and CDR2 SYDVKM. Germline trimming cut 4 bases from V and 4 bases from J; bases unmatched to any gene: 7. The CDR3 contains 15 residues.

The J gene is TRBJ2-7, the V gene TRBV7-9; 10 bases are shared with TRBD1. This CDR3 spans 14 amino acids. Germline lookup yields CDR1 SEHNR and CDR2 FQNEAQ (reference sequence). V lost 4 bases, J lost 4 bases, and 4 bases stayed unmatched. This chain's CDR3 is CASSSGQGTYEQYF. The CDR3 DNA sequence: TGTGCCAGCAGCTCGGGACAGGGGACATACGAGCAGTACTTC.

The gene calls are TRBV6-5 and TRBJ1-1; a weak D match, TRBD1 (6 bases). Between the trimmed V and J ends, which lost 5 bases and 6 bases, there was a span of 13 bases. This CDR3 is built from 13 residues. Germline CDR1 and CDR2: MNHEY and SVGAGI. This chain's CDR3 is CASSPPRGSEAFF. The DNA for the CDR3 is TGTGCCAGCAGTCCTCCGAGGGGGTCTGAAGCTTTCTTT.

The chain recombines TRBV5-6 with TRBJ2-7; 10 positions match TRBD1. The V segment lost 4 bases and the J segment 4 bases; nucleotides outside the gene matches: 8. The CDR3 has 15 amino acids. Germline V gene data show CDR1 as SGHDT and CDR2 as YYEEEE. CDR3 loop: CASSQTGQGGYEQYF. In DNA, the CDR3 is TGTGCCAGCAGCCAGACCGGACAGGGGGGTTACGAGCAGTACTTC.

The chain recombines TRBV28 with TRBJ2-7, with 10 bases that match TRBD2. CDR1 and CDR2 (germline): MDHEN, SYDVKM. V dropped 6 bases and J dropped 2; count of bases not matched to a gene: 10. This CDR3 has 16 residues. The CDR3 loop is CASSFTLAGLTYEQYF. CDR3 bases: TGTGCCAGCAGCTTCACACTAGCGGGGTTAACCTACGAGCAGTACTTC.

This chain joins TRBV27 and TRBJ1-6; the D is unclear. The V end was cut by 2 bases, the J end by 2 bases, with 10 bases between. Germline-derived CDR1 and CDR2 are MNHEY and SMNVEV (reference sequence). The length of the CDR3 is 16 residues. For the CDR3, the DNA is TGTGCCAGCAGTTTAGTCGGGAACACCTATAATTCACCCCTCCACTTT. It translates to CASSLVGNTYNSPLHF.

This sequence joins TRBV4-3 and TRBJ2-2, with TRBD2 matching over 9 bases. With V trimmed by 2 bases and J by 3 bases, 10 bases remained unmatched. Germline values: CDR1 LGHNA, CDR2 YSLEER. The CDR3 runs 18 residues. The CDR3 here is CASSQKAQLAGHTGELFF. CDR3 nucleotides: TGCGCCAGCAGCCAAAAGGCCCAACTAGCGGGCCACACCGGGGAGCTGTTTTTT.

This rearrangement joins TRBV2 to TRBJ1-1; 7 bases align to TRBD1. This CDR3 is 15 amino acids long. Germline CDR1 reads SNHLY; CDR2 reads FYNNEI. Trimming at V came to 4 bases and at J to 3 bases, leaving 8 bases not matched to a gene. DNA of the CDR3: TGTGCCAGCAGTGGACTCGGGACAGAAGACACTGAAGCTTTCTTT. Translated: CASSGLGTEDTEAFF.

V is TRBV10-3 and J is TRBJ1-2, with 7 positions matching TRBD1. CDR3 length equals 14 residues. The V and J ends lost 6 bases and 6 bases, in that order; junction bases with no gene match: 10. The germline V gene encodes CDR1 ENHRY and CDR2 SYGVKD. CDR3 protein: CAIRPGQGVNGYTF. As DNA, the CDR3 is TGTGCCATCAGGCCGGGGCAGGGGGTTAATGGCTACACCTTC.

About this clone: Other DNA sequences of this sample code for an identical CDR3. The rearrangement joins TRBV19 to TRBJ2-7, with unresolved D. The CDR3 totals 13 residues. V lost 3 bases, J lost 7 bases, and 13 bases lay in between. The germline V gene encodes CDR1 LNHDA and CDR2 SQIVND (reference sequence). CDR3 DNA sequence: TGTGCCAGTAGTATTGGCAGGCTGAGAGAGCAGTACTTC. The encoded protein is CASSIGRLREQYF.

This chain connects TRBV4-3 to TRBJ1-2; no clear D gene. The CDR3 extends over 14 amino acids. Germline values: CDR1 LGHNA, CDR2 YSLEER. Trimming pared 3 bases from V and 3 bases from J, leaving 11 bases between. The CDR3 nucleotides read TGCGCCAGCAGCCACGAGTTGAATTACTATGGCTACACCTTC. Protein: CASSHELNYYGYTF.

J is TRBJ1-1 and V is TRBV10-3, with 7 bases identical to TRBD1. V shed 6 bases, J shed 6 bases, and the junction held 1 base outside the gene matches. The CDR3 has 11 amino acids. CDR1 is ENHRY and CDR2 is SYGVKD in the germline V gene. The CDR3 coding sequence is TGTGCCATCAGCAGGGGGTCTGAAGCTTTCTTT. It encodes CAISRGSEAFF.

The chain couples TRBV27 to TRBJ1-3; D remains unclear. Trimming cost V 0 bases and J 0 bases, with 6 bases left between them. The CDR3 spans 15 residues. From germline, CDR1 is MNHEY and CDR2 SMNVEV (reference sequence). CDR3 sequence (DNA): TGTGCCAGCAGTTTATCGGGCTACTCTGGAAACACCATATATTTT. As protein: CASSLSGYSGNTIYF.